Listed here are 17 T cell receptor beta chains from one sample, sequenced in a study of cytomegalovirus exposure and HLA in healthy donors. A multiplex PCR was run with 60 Vbeta primers and 13 Jbeta primers. Sequenced by immunoSEQ multiplex PCR; TCRdb stores in-frame clones only, minus some. The sample shows 150,000 to 200,000 clones, approximately 75% of them seen only once. Sequencing was performed on PBMCs. All receptors come from a woman aged 18-29 years in good health and CMV-seronegative.

The V and J genes are TRBV7-9 and TRBJ2-5; a possible D gene is TRBD2 (5 bases). The CDR3 loop spans 15 amino acids. Germline V lookup: CDR1 SEHNR, CDR2 FQNEAQ (reference sequence). V was shortened by 2 bases and J by 1 base, with 11 bases between the two germline ends. The DNA for the CDR3 is TGTGCCAGCAGCTTATCCCAACGGGGCCAAGAGACCCAGTACTTC. Its translation is CASSLSQRGQETQYF.

The chain is built from TRBV19 and TRBJ1-6; TRBD1 matches 7 bases. The CDR3 spans 14 residues. Per germline, CDR1 LNHDA and CDR2 SQIVND (reference sequence). Losses at the gene ends were 8 bases for V and 10 bases for J; bases not matched to a gene: 11. Here the CDR3 reads CASSNPGTESPLHF. The CDR3 DNA reads TGTGCCAGTTCCAACCCTGGGACAGAATCACCCCTCCACTTT. The complete variable domain, with remaining parts taken from reference TRBV19 and TRBJ1-6, reads DGGITQSPKYLFRKEGQNVTLSCEQNLNHDAMYWYRQDPGQGLRLIYYSQIVNDFQKGDIAEGYSVSREKKESFPLTVTSAQKNPTAFYLCASSNPGTESPLHFGNGTRLTVT.

This clone was counted once. This chain joins TRBV4-1 and TRBJ1-3; TRBD1 agrees at 10 bases. There are 16 residues in the CDR3. With V trimmed by 1 base and J by 5 bases, 5 bases remained unmatched. CDR1 and CDR2 (germline): MGHRA, YSYEKL. Written as DNA, the CDR3 is TGCGCCAGCAGCCAAGTTGGACAGGGGGAAAGAAACACCATATATTTT. This encodes CASSQVGQGERNTIYF.

This chain uses TRBV15 with TRBJ2-2; 14 bases agree with TRBD2. The germline V gene has CDR1 LNHNV and CDR2 YYDKDF (reference sequence). The V segment lost 1 base and the J segment 4 bases; nucleotides outside the gene matches: 8. The CDR3 length is 19 residues. CDR3 nucleotides: TGTGCCACCAGCAGAGGGCCACCGGGACTAGCGGGGGTCACCGGGGAGCTGTTTTTT. Amino acids: CATSRGPPGLAGVTGELFF.

The chain joins TRBV27 to TRBJ2-3; 10 bases are shared with TRBD2. The CDR3 length is 14 residues. The V gene's germline CDR1 is MNHEY and CDR2 SMNVEV (reference sequence). J was trimmed by 2 bases and V by 10 bases; bases with no gene match: 6. The CDR3 region has the DNA TGTGCCACTGTGAGCGGGAGGGACACAGATACGCAGTATTTT. The encoded protein is CATVSGRDTDTQYF.

The chain links TRBV11-2 to TRBJ1-1; D uncertain. V lost 1 base and J 4 bases, leaving 13 bases between the germline ends. Germline CDR1 reads SGHAT; CDR2 reads FQNNGV. This CDR3 has 15 residues. DNA of the CDR3: TGTGCCAGCAGCTTAGGCGGGTATGTGATCACTGAAGCTTTCTTT. Translating gives CASSLGGYVITEAFF.

This chain connects TRBV4-1 to TRBJ2-1; D not resolved. Trimming shortened V by 1 base and J by 4 bases, and 14 bases separated the two germline ends. CDR1 is MGHRA, CDR2 YSYEKL, per germline. The CDR3 sequence is 16 residues long. CDR3: CASSQGMSSLYNEQFF. CDR3 coding DNA: TGCGCCAGCAGCCAAGGCATGTCGTCTCTATACAATGAGCAGTTCTTC.

V gene TRBV5-6 combines with J gene TRBJ1-4; TRBD1 might be the D (5 bases). The germline V and J ends were trimmed by 0 bases and 3 bases, with 9 bases remaining between them. The germline V gene encodes CDR1 SGHDT and CDR2 YYEEEE. This CDR3 has 15 amino acids. The CDR3 bases are TGTGCCAGCAGCTTGGGTGGGGCTGCTAATGAAAAACTGTTTTTT. Its protein is CASSLGGAANEKLFF.

The rearrangement uses TRBV10-3 and TRBJ1-2, with 8 bases matching TRBD1. The CDR3 extends over 18 amino acids. The V gene's germline CDR1 is ENHRY and CDR2 SYGVKD. V lost 2 bases to trimming and J lost 4 bases; unmatched junction nucleotides: 15. The CDR3 sequence: CAISERTGFGEAFYGYTF. The CDR3 DNA follows: TGTGCCATCAGTGAGCGGACAGGGTTTGGGGAAGCTTTCTATGGCTACACCTTC.

The V call is TRBV10-2, the J call TRBJ2-1, with 8 nucleotides matching TRBD2. Germline CDR1 and CDR2: WSHSY and SAAADI. V dropped 3 bases and J dropped 6; count of bases not matched to a gene: 10. The CDR3 loop spans 16 amino acids. The chain's CDR3 is CASSEGRSGGRNEQFF. CDR3 nucleotides: TGCGCCAGCAGTGAAGGGAGATCGGGAGGGCGCAATGAGCAGTTCTTC.

The V call is TRBV7-3, the J call TRBJ2-1; TRBD2 matches 9 bases. CDR1 and CDR2 from the germline V gene are SGHTA and FQGTGA. Losses at the gene ends were 5 bases for V and 3 bases for J; bases not matched to a gene: 14. This CDR3 comprises 18 residues. The CDR3 DNA reads as TGTGCCAGCAGCCCTCTGGGCTTAGCGGGGGCTAGCTACAATGAGCAGTTCTTC. Protein product: CASSPLGLAGASYNEQFF.

V is TRBV11-2 and J is TRBJ2-2; possible D gene TRBD1, 6 bases. This CDR3 region has 14 residues. Germline assignment: CDR1 SGHAT and CDR2 FQNNGV. V was trimmed by 5 bases and J by 1 base, leaving 8 bases between them. CDR3 residues: CASSPTGNTGELFF. Written as DNA, the CDR3 is TGTGCCAGCAGCCCGACAGGGAACACCGGGGAGCTGTTTTTT.

The chain joins TRBV28 to TRBJ1-2, with 7 bases lining up with TRBD1. This CDR3 contains 13 residues. Trimming at V came to 6 bases and at J to 5 bases, leaving 6 bases not matched to a gene. In germline, CDR1 is MDHEN, CDR2 SYDVKM. The CDR3 here is CASSTGQRYGYTF. CDR3 sequence (DNA): TGTGCCAGCAGCACGGGACAGAGGTATGGCTACACCTTC.

With respect to this clone: At one of its ends the junction is not consistent with the germline gene, which may arise from a read error. The chain joins TRBV11-3 to TRBJ2-3, with D tentatively TRBD2 (6 bases). This CDR3 comprises 15 residues. CDR1 SGHNT and CDR2 YENEEA come from the germline V gene. The CDR3 is CATSVGAGSTDTQYF. CDR3 coding DNA: TGTGCCACCAGCGTAGGGGCGGGGAGCACAGATACGCAGTATTTT.

The J gene is TRBJ1-1, the V gene TRBV6-1, with D possibly matching TRBD1 (5 bases). The germline V gene has CDR1 MNHNS and CDR2 SASEGT. Trimming cost V 1 base and J 0 bases, with 12 bases left between them. The CDR3 is made up of 16 amino acids. In DNA form, the CDR3 reads TGTGCCAGCAGTGAAGAGCCGGCAGGGATGAACACTGAAGCTTTCTTT. This translates into CASSEEPAGMNTEAFF.

V gene TRBV28 combines with J gene TRBJ2-5, with 10 bases aligning to TRBD2. CDR1 is MDHEN, CDR2 SYDVKM, per germline. The CDR3 consists of 15 residues. The V gene end was trimmed by 4 bases and the J gene end by 3 bases; junction bases not matched to a gene: 5. The DNA for the CDR3 is TGTGCCAGCAGTTCGTTACTAGCGGGGAAAGAGACCCAGTACTTC. It codes for CASSSLLAGKETQYF.

The V call is TRBV7-9, the J call TRBJ1-1; 7 bases align to TRBD1. With 11 bases clipped from V and 1 base from J, the junction kept 7 bases outside the gene matches. The germline V gene has CDR1 SEHNR and CDR2 FQNEAQ (reference sequence). CDR3 size: 13 residues. The CDR3 DNA sequence: TGTGCCGGGGAAACAGGGGAGAACACTGAAGCTTTCTTT. It yields the protein CAGETGENTEAFF.